Shown below are 28 T cell receptor beta chains from a single sample sequenced in a study of shared clonotypes between healthy human individuals. Using immunoSEQ multiplex PCR, the repertoire was profiled, and TCRdb retains in-frame clones only, with some absent. The sample includes around 1.5 million clones, 98% of them seen just once. The sequenced material came from naive CD4+ T cells sorted from blood. Subset here: CD45RA+ positively selected. Receptors originate from a man aged 30 to 45 in good health.

This chain links TRBV4-1 with TRBJ2-3; the D gene is possibly TRBD2 (5 bases). Deletions cut 0 bases from V and 1 base from J, with 11 bases between. The CDR3 contains 16 residues. The V gene's germline CDR1 is MGHRA and CDR2 YSYEKL. The CDR3 bases are TGCGCCAGCAGCCAAGACTTTCAGCGGCGCACAGATACGCAGTATTTT. Amino acid sequence: CASSQDFQRRTDTQYF.

CDR3 DNA: TGTGCCAGCAGCCTCGGGACTGGAACCCACCGGAATGAGCAGTTCTTC. Its translation is CASSLGTGTHRNEQFF. The chain links TRBV7-9 to TRBJ2-1; tentative D call: TRBD2 (6 bases). In germline, CDR1 is SEHNR, CDR2 FQNEAQ (reference sequence). V lost 5 bases to trimming and J lost 7 bases, with 21 bases between them. CDR3 length: 16 amino acids.

The genes are TRBV5-4 and TRBJ1-1; D gene ambiguous. V was pared by 1 base and J by 1 base, with 8 bases between. The CDR3 contains 14 residues. Germline lookup yields CDR1 SGHNT and CDR2 YYREEE (reference sequence). Here the CDR3 reads CASSLSSGNTEAFF. For the CDR3, the DNA is TGTGCCAGCAGCTTGTCTTCAGGGAACACTGAAGCTTTCTTT. Filled out from reference TRBV5-4 and TRBJ1-1, the complete variable domain reads ETGVTQSPTHLIKTRGQQVTLRCSSQSGHNTVSWYQQALGQGPQFIFQYYREEENGRGNFPPRFSGLQFPNYSSELNVNALELDDSALYLCASSLSSGNTEAFFGQGTRLTVV.

The chain carries TRBV27 and TRBJ2-1; 13 nucleotides line up with TRBD2. The CDR3 is 14 amino acids. Germline V lookup: CDR1 MNHEY, CDR2 SMNVEV (reference sequence). Unmatched junction bases numbered 2, after V lost 6 bases and J lost 6 bases. Written as DNA, the CDR3 is TGTGCCAGCAGCGGACTAGCGGGAGCCAATGAGCAGTTCTTC. Translating it yields CASSGLAGANEQFF.

This clone was seen only once. The V and J genes are TRBV7-9 and TRBJ2-7; TRBD1 aligns across 9 bases. The CDR3 has 13 residues. The J segment lost 5 bases and the V segment lost 6 bases, leaving 5 bases of the junction unmatched. The V gene's germline CDR1 is SEHNR and CDR2 FQNEAQ (reference sequence). Written as DNA, the CDR3 is TGTGCCAGCAGATCAACAGGGGGCAACGAGCAGTACTTC. It yields the protein CASRSTGGNEQYF. The full variable domain, completed using reference TRBV7-9 and TRBJ2-7, is DTGVSQNPRHKITKRGQNVTFRCDPISEHNRLYWYRQTLGQGPEFLTYFQNEAQLEKSRLLSDRFSAERPKGSFSTLEIQRTEQGDSAMYLCASRSTGGNEQYFGPGTRLTVT.

This clone was seen a single time. The CDR3 region has the DNA TGTGCCAGTAAAACAGTCTACGAGCAGTACTTC. Amino acids: CASKTVYEQYF. The V call is TRBV19, the J call TRBJ2-7; D unresolved. The length of the CDR3 is 11 residues. Germline assignment: CDR1 LNHDA and CDR2 SQIVND (reference sequence). Between the trimmed V and J ends, which lost 7 bases and 3 bases, there was a span of 7 bases.

The chain has TRBV9 and TRBJ2-5; tentative D call: TRBD1 (6 bases). The CDR3 sequence is 13 residues long. CDR1 SGDLS and CDR2 YYNGEE come from the germline V gene. V shed 4 bases and J shed 4 bases, with 11 bases lying between them. As DNA, the CDR3 is TGTGCCAGCAGCCCAGGGGCCCGAGAGACCCAGTACTTC. Translation gives CASSPGARETQYF.

The J gene is TRBJ2-1, the V gene TRBV6-5; D is undetermined. Germline CDR1 and CDR2: MNHEY and SVGAGI. The germline V and J ends were trimmed by 5 bases and 9 bases, with 11 bases remaining between them. The CDR3 is 12 residues long. In DNA, the CDR3 is TGTGCCAGCAGTAGGCGGACGGGTGAGCAGTTCTTC. Translated: CASSRRTGEQFF.

The chain has TRBV5-1 and TRBJ2-6; D is unresolved. V dropped 4 bases and J dropped 1 base, with 9 bases sitting between them. There are 15 residues in the CDR3. Germline loops: CDR1 SGHRS, CDR2 YFSETQ. In DNA, the CDR3 is TGCGCCAGCAGCCAGACGCTGTCTGGGGCCAACGTCCTGACTTTC. It encodes CASSQTLSGANVLTF.

The CDR3 DNA reads TGCGCCAGCAGCCAAGCAGGGTGGGCCGAGCAGTACTTC. Translated, it gives CASSQAGWAEQYF. V gene TRBV4-1 combines with J gene TRBJ2-7; D might be TRBD1 (5 bases). The V gene lost 1 base and the J gene lost 6 bases, with 10 bases spanning the gap. The CDR3 loop spans 13 amino acids. Germline CDR1 reads MGHRA; CDR2 reads YSYEKL.

V gene TRBV18 combines with J gene TRBJ1-1; no reliable D call. The V gene lost 0 bases and the J gene lost 3 bases, with 14 bases spanning the gap. CDR3 size: 16 residues. Per germline, CDR1 KGHSH and CDR2 LQKENI. The CDR3 region is CASSPPRGRVDTEAFF. The CDR3 nucleotides read TGTGCCAGCTCACCACCGAGAGGAAGAGTGGACACTGAAGCTTTCTTT.

V and J are TRBV2 and TRBJ1-1, with a possible D match to TRBD1 (6 bases). Germline-derived CDR1 and CDR2 are SNHLY and FYNNEI. The V gene lost 6 bases and the J gene lost 6 bases, with 11 bases spanning the gap. This CDR3 has 12 residues. In DNA, the CDR3 is TGTGCCAGCAGCCACAGGGTTTCTGAAGCTTTCTTT. Amino acids: CASSHRVSEAFF. The variable domain in full, with the rest retrieved from reference TRBV2 and TRBJ1-1, is EPEVTQTPSHQVTQMGQEVILRCVPISNHLYFYWYRQILGQKVEFLVSFYNNEISEKSEIFDDQFSVERPDGSNFTLKIRSTKLEDSAMYFCASSHRVSEAFFGQGTRLTVV.

This clone was observed a single time. This chain connects TRBV5-4 to TRBJ2-1; a weak D match, TRBD2 (6 bases). CDR3 length equals 16 residues. V was shortened by 4 bases and J by 2 bases, with 16 bases between the two germline ends. The germline V gene encodes CDR1 SGHNT and CDR2 YYREEE (reference sequence). Written as DNA, the CDR3 is TGTGCCAGCAGCAGTGGGGTAGCGGACACCTACAATGAGCAGTTCTTC. As protein: CASSSGVADTYNEQFF.

The V gene is TRBV4-3, the J gene TRBJ1-4; 7 bases are a match to TRBD1. From germline, CDR1 is LGHNA and CDR2 YSLEER. The ends lost 2 bases at V and 7 bases at J; junction bases unmatched: 7. The CDR3 totals 15 residues. The CDR3 coding sequence is TGCGCCAGCAGCCAAACTACAGGGGTCGGTGAAAAACTGTTTTTT. Protein sequence: CASSQTTGVGEKLFF.

This chain links TRBV28 with TRBJ2-7; 7 bases are shared with TRBD1. CDR1 MDHEN and CDR2 SYDVKM come from the germline V gene. V lost 5 bases to trimming and J lost 4 bases; unmatched junction nucleotides: 5. This CDR3 is 13 amino acids long. The CDR3 region has the DNA TGTGCCAGCAGTCCGGGACAGAATTACGAGCAGTACTTC. It yields the protein CASSPGQNYEQYF.

This sequence joins TRBV10-2 and TRBJ2-1; tentatively, D is TRBD2 (6 bases). CDR1 is WSHSY, CDR2 SAAADI, per germline. The CDR3 is 16 amino acids. V lost 2 bases and J 3 bases, leaving 14 bases between the germline ends. The DNA of the CDR3 is TGCGCCAGCAGTGAGAAGGCGGGATGGCTCTACAATGAGCAGTTCTTC. It is translated as CASSEKAGWLYNEQFF.

The rearrangement links TRBV19 to TRBJ2-2; the D gene is possibly TRBD2 (6 bases). V shed 6 bases and J shed 4 bases, with 15 bases lying between them. The CDR3 contains 15 residues. Germline-derived CDR1 and CDR2 are LNHDA and SQIVND (reference sequence). The DNA for the CDR3 is TGTGCCAGTAGGAAAGCGGGTCTAACCACCGGGGAGCTGTTTTTT. This sequence encodes CASRKAGLTTGELFF.

The chain joins TRBV28 to TRBJ2-5; TRBD1 aligns across 7 bases. Unmatched junction bases numbered 7, after V lost 6 bases and J lost 3 bases. This CDR3 has 14 residues. The germline CDR1 and CDR2 sequences are MDHEN and SYDVKM. CDR3 in DNA: TGTGCCAGCAGCACCACCGGGACAGAAGAGACCCAGTACTTC. The encoded protein is CASSTTGTEETQYF.

The count of this clone is one. V gene TRBV5-1 combines with J gene TRBJ2-7, with D possibly matching TRBD2 (5 bases). The germline V and J ends were trimmed by 2 bases and 7 bases, with 10 bases remaining between them. The CDR3 has 12 residues. In germline, CDR1 is SGHRS, CDR2 YFSETQ. For the CDR3, the DNA is TGCGCCAGCAGCTTTTATAGCGAGGAGCAGTACTTC. This codes for CASSFYSEEQYF.

The chain recombines TRBV4-3 with TRBJ2-3; 9 bases match TRBD2. The germline CDR1 and CDR2 sequences are LGHNA and YSLEER. V lost 4 bases to trimming and J lost 6 bases; unmatched junction nucleotides: 8. This CDR3 region has 15 residues. This chain's CDR3 is CASSLRREGPDTQYF. Written as DNA, the CDR3 is TGCGCCAGCAGCCTCCGGCGGGAGGGCCCCGATACGCAGTATTTT.

The count of this clone is one. V usage is TRBV5-6 and J usage is TRBJ1-5, with 7 bases that match TRBD1. Germline loops: CDR1 SGHDT, CDR2 YYEEEE. The CDR3 sequence is 15 residues long. V gave up 3 bases and J gave up 3 bases; unmatched junction bases: 6. CDR3 sequence: CASSWGGQNNQPQHF. Written as DNA, the CDR3 is TGTGCCAGCAGCTGGGGGGGACAGAACAATCAGCCCCAGCATTTT.

The chain recombines TRBV5-6 with TRBJ2-4; tentatively, D is TRBD1 or TRBD2 (5 bases each). The length of the CDR3 is 16 residues. The germline CDR1 and CDR2 sequences are SGHDT and YYEEEE. Trimming removed 2 bases from V and 6 bases from J, with 18 bases in between. The CDR3 DNA reads TGTGCCAGCAGCTTACAAGGGACCGCTGCGGGAAACATTCAGTACTTC. Amino acids: CASSLQGTAAGNIQYF.

The chain links TRBV5-1 to TRBJ1-1; unclear D gene. The CDR3 totals 13 residues. Germline V gene sequence: CDR1 SGHRS, CDR2 YFSETQ. Trimming removed 2 bases from V and 4 bases from J, with 9 bases in between. The CDR3 region is CASSFGVGTEAFF. The CDR3 DNA is TGCGCCAGCAGCTTTGGGGTGGGCACTGAAGCTTTCTTT.

Regarding this clone: The sample carries other DNA sequences with the same CDR3. V and J are TRBV5-1 and TRBJ2-2; 7 nucleotides agree with TRBD1. The CDR3 consists of 14 residues. Germline lookup yields CDR1 SGHRS and CDR2 YFSETQ. J was trimmed by 6 bases and V by 0 bases; bases with no gene match: 2. In DNA form, the CDR3 reads TGCGCCAGCAGCTTGGGACAGGGCGCCGGGGAGCTGTTTTTT. Its protein product is CASSLGQGAGELFF.

The chain is built from TRBV4-2 and TRBJ2-3, with TRBD2 matching over 9 bases. From germline, CDR1 is LGHNA and CDR2 YNFKEQ. J was trimmed by 5 bases and V by 1 base; bases with no gene match: 7. The length of the CDR3 is 16 residues. The CDR3 spells CASSQGSSGKIDTQYF. In DNA, the CDR3 is TGTGCCAGCAGCCAAGGTTCTAGCGGGAAAATAGATACGCAGTATTTT.

This clone was seen once. CDR3 loop: CSVVRDAVTQYF. The CDR3, as DNA: TGCAGCGTTGTGAGGGATGCAGTGACCCAGTACTTC. The chain couples TRBV29-1 to TRBJ2-5, with D possibly being TRBD2 (5 bases). Germline loops: CDR1 SQVTM, CDR2 ANQGSEA. The length of the CDR3 is 12 residues. V gave up 4 bases and J gave up 7 bases, with 13 bases separating them.

The J gene is TRBJ2-2, the V gene TRBV11-3; 13 positions agree with TRBD2. The CDR3 is 16 amino acids. From germline, CDR1 is SGHNT and CDR2 YENEEA. Trimming removed 0 bases from V and 6 bases from J; junction bases left unmatched: 1. The CDR3 coding sequence is TGTGCCAGCAGCTTAGAACTAGCGGGAGGGCCCGGGGAGCTGTTTTTT. It is translated as CASSLELAGGPGELFF.

This chain joins TRBV7-9 and TRBJ2-1; TRBD1 is a possible D gene (5 bases). Trimming removed 6 bases at V and 7 bases at J, with 19 bases between. The CDR3 has 15 amino acids. Germline CDR1 reads SEHNR; CDR2 reads FQNEAQ (reference sequence). The CDR3 DNA sequence: TGTGCCAGCAGGTTCCCCCCCGGACACCTAAATGAGCAGTTCTTC. Translated, it gives CASRFPPGHLNEQFF.